This is a list of T cell receptor beta chains from one sample in a study of shared clonotypes between healthy human individuals. TCRdb keeps only in-frame clones here, not all; method: immunoSEQ multiplex PCR. Of hundreds of thousands of clones in the sample, 75% to 85% were seen once. Sequencing was done on a sample of PBMCs. These receptors came from a woman aged 40-49 years in good health. Some clones in this sample may be carry-over from other donors' samples. The conserved cysteine and the conserved F or W are not part of the CDR3 here.

j_gene: TRBJ2-3
v_gene: TRBV6-1
CDR3aa: ASSPRARTTDTQY

j_gene: TRBJ1-2
v_gene: TRBV9
CDR3aa: ASSLGDWEQIYGYT

j_gene: TRBJ1-1
v_gene: TRBV5-4
CDR3aa: ASSRAGGGGTEAF

j_gene: TRBJ2-3
v_gene: TRBV11-2
CDR3aa: ASSLSPILDTQY

j_gene: TRBJ2-2
v_gene: TRBV4-2
CDR3aa: ASSQGLLAGSTGELF

j_gene: TRBJ1-2
v_gene: TRBV7-9
CDR3aa: ASSLQGIYGYT

j_gene: TRBJ1-1
v_gene: TRBV9
CDR3aa: ASSTYRGRNTEAF

j_gene: TRBJ1-5
v_gene: TRBV15
CDR3aa: ATSSYTGGRQPQH

j_gene: TRBJ2-7
v_gene: TRBV7-3
CDR3aa: ASSLGLAGGGDEQY

j_gene: TRBJ2-3
v_gene: TRBV28
CDR3aa: ASSEIRVGTDTQY